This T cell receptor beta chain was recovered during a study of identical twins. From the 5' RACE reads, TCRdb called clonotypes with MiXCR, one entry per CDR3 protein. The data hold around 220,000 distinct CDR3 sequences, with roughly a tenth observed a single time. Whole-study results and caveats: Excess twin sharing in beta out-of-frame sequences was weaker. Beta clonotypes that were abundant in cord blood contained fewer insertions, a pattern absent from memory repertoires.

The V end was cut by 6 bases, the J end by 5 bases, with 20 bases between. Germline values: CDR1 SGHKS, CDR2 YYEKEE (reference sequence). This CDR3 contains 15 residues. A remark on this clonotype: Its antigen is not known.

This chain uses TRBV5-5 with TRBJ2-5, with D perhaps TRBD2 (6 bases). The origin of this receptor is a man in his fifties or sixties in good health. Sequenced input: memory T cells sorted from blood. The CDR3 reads CASTFGSSTAETQYF. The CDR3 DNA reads TGTGCCAGCACCTTCGGGAGTTCAACGGCGGAGACCCAGTACTTC.